This TCR beta chain was found in a study of spatial heterogeneity in lung cancer. General observations from the study: One measure, the expanded intratumoral alpha and beta TCR count, tracked tumor mutation counts. It was estimated that coverage of tumor T cells reached roughly 7% for alpha chains and less than 15% for beta chains.

This clonotype was seen many times. Its antigen is unidentified. As an off-target read in a library built for alpha chains, this beta chain has a frequency of little significance. MiXCR, applied by TCRdb to the 5' RACE reads, yields one record per CDR3 protein. The data contain 3,800 or so distinct CDR3 sequences, roughly 5% of them seen just once; the ten biggest clones take up approximately 33%. This CDR3 contains 12 residues. V shed 6 bases and J shed 2 bases, with 10 bases lying between them. CDR1 DFQATT and CDR2 SNEGSKA come from the germline V gene (reference sequence). Time point of the sample: sample taken at primary tumor resection. The 55 to 90 donors had untreated early-stage non-small cell lung cancer. Unsorted samples of tumor, nontumor lung or frozen PBMC had their whole RNA sequenced.

This clonotype was sampled from a female donor with early-stage non-small cell lung cancer. The chain employs TRBV20-1 and TRBJ1-2; D might be TRBD1 (5 bases). Sequences were derived from lung tumor tissue, sampled at surgery. The CDR3 DNA is TGCAGTGCCGAGGACATGAACTATGGCTACACCTTC. It translates to CSAEDMNYGYTF.